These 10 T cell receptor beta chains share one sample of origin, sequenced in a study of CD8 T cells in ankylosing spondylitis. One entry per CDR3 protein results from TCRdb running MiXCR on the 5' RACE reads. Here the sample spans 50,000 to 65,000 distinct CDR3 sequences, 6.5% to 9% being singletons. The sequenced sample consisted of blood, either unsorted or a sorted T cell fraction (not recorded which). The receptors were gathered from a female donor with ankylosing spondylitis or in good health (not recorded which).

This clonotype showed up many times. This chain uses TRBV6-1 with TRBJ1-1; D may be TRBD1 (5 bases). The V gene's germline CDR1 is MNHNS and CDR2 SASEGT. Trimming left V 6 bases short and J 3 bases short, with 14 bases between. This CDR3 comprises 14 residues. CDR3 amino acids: CASSHQRGDTEAFF. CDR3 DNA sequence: TGTGCCAGCAGCCACCAGAGGGGAGACACTGAAGCTTTCTTT.

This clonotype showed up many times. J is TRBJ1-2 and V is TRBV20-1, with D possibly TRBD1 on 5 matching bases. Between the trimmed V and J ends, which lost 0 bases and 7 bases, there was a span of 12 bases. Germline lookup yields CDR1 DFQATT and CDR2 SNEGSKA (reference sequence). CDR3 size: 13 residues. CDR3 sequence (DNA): TGCAGTGCTAGAGATGGGGGGGGACGTGGCTACACCTTC. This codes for CSARDGGGRGYTF.

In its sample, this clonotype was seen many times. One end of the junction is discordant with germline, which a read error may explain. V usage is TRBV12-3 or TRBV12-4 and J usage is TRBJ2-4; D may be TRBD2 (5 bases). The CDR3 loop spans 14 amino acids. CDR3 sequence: CASSLGLAENIQYF. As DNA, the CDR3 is TGTGCCAGCAGTTTAGGGCTAGCCGAAAACATTCAGTACTTC.

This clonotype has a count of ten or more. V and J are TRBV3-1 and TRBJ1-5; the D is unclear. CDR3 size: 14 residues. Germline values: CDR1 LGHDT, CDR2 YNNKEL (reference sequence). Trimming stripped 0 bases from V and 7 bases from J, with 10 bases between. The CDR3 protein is CASSQDPYVQPQHF. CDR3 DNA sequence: TGTGCCAGCAGCCAAGATCCGTATGTCCAGCCCCAGCATTTT.

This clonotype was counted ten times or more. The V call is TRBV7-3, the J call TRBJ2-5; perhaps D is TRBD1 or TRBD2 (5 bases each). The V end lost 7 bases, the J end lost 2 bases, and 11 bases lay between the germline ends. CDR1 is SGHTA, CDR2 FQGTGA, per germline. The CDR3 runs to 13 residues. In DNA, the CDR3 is TGTGCCAGCAACACGGGACCGCAAGAGACCCAGTACTTC. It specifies CASNTGPQETQYF. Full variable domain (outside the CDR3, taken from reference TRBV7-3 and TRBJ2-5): GAGVSQTPSNKVTEKGKYVELRCDPISGHTALYWYRQSLGQGPEFLIYFQGTGAADDSGLPNDRFFAVRPEGSVSTLKIQRTERGDSAVYLCASNTGPQETQYFGPGTRLLVL.

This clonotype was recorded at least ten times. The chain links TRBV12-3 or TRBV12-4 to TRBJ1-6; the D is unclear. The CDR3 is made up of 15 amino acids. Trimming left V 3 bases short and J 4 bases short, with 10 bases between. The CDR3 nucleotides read TGTGCCAGCAGTTTCTCGCTCCTTTATAATTCACCCCTCCACTTT. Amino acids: CASSFSLLYNSPLHF.

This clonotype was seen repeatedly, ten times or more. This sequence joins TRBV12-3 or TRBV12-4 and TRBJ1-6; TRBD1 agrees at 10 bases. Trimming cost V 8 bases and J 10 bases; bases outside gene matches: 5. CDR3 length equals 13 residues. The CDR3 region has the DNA TGTGCCAGCGCCGGGACAGGGGTCTCACCCCTCCACTTT. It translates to CASAGTGVSPLHF.

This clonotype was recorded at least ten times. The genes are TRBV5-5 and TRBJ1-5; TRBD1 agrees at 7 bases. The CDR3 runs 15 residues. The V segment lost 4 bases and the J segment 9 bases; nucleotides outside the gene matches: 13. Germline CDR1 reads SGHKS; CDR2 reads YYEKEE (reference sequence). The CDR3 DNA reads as TGTGCCAGCAGCAGACAGGGTGAACCATCTAGGCCCCAGCATTTT. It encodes CASSRQGEPSRPQHF.

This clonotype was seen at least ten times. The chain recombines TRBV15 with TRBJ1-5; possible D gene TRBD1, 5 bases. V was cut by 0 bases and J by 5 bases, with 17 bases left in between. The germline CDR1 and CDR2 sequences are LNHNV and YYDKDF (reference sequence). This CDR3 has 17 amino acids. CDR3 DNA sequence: TGTGCCACCAGCAGAGATCGCGGAGACAGCCTTCATCAGCCCCAGCATTTT. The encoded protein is CATSRDRGDSLHQPQHF.

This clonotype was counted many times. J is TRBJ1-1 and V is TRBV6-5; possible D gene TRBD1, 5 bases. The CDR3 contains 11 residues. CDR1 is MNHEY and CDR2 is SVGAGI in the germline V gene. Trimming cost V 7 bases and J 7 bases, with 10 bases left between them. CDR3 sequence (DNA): TGTGCCAGCAATGGAGGGGTTGAAGCTTTCTTT. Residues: CASNGGVEAFF.